This paragraph reports one T cell receptor (beta chain). The antigen is unknown. TCRdb re-analysed the 5' RACE reads in MiXCR, keeping a single row per CDR3 protein. Among 35,000 to 50,000 distinct CDR3 sequences, less than 8% were seen once, and the ten largest hold 0.79%. This sample is part of a study of T-cell memory formation after mild COVID-19. As for the study in general: Largely donor-specific TCR clusters were found.

Germline V gene data show CDR1 as SGHVS and CDR2 as FNYEAQ. The CDR3 spans 13 residues. V lost 1 base to trimming and J lost 5 bases, with 8 bases between them. Regarding the study as a whole: Memory cells collected pre-infection included some clones that later responded, suggesting cross-reactive memory joined. Of the contracting clones, CD4+ ones lay mainly in CM and EM, and CD8+ ones in EMRA. What remained unconfirmed was the SARS-CoV-2 specificity of second-wave clones peaking on day 37.

This sequence originates from an adult who had mild COVID-19 (a few samples of this study predate the infection). Cell type and time point are not known. The chain combines TRBV7-6 with TRBJ1-1, with a weak D call TRBD1 (5 bases). Material for sequencing was PBMCs or a T cell subset sorted from them (not recorded which). Here the CDR3 DNA reads TGTGCCAGCAGCTTAGACAGGAAGACTGAAGCTTTCTTT. This gives the protein CASSLDRKTEAFF.